These T cell receptor beta chains were read from a single sample in a study of T cells in Graves' hyperthyroidism and ophthalmopathy. MiXCR was run by TCRdb on the multiplex PCR reads, yielding one entry per CDR3 protein. The data contain hundreds of thousands of distinct CDR3 sequences, about a sixth of them singletons. The material sequenced was blood. These receptors came from a woman aged 18 to 35 with Graves' hyperthyroidism. Both conserved end residues are part of each CDR3. The order of the fields is D gene, CDR3 length, V gene, J gene, clone size, CDR3 DNA, CDR3 protein. D genes are given only for firm matches. Size values are once, few and many counts, or a class for expanded clones, and some rows have none.

D: TRBD2; length: 16; V: TRBV9; J: TRBJ2-1; size: many; DNA: TGTGCCAGCAGCCCCGAAGGCGGGACTAGAAGCAATGAGCAGTTCTTC; CDR3: CASSPEGGTRSNEQFF
D: -; length: 15; V: TRBV5-6; J: TRBJ2-7; size: many; DNA: TGTGCCAGCAGCTTGGGACTAGTGTCTCTCTACGAGCAGTACTTC; CDR3: CASSLGLVSLYEQYF
D: -; length: 12; V: TRBV20-1; J: TRBJ2-7; size: many; DNA: TGCAGTGCTAGCGCGGATCCCTACGAGCAGTACTTC; CDR3: CSASADPYEQYF
D: -; length: 15; V: TRBV12-3/TRBV12-4; J: TRBJ2-7; size: many; DNA: TGTGCCAGCAGCCTTGATTTCGGAAAGGTCTACGAGCAGTACTTC; CDR3: CASSLDFGKVYEQYF
D: -; length: 14; V: TRBV30; J: TRBJ2-3; size: many; DNA: TGTGCCTGGAATAGACTGCAGCGTAGAGATACGCAGTATTTT; CDR3: CAWNRLQRRDTQYF
D: -; length: 12; V: TRBV2; J: TRBJ1-2; size: many; DNA: TGTGCCAGCAGGACGGACACCTATGGCTACACCTTC; CDR3: CASRTDTYGYTF
D: -; length: 14; V: TRBV12-3/TRBV12-4; J: TRBJ2-7; size: many; DNA: TGTGCCAGCAGGGATACGGGACGCAGTTCCGAGCAGTACTTC; CDR3: CASRDTGRSSEQYF
D: -; length: 15; V: TRBV12-3/TRBV12-4; J: TRBJ2-7; size: few; DNA: TGTGCCAGCAGCCCAGGACGGGAGCCCCATGGGGAGCAGTACTTC; CDR3: CASSPGREPHGEQYF
D: -; length: 12; V: TRBV7-3; J: TRBJ2-2; size: many; DNA: TGTGCCAGCAGCAAGCGAACCGGGGAGCTGTTTTTT; CDR3: CASSKRTGELFF
D: TRBD2; length: 15; V: TRBV2; J: TRBJ2-2; size: many; DNA: TGTGCCAGCGAGGCGGGGGGGCTTGTGAACGGGGAGCTGTTTTTT; CDR3: CASEAGGLVNGELFF
D: -; length: 13; V: TRBV10-3; J: TRBJ2-3; size: few; DNA: TGTGCCATCCAGCCGGGGAGTACAGATACGCAGTATTTT; CDR3: CAIQPGSTDTQYF
D: TRBD1; length: 14; V: TRBV28; J: TRBJ2-5; size: -; DNA: TGTGCCAGCAGGGAACCGACAGGGCGGGAGACCCAGTACTTC; CDR3: CASREPTGRETQYF
D: -; length: 14; V: TRBV24-1; J: TRBJ2-1; size: many; DNA: TGTGCCACCAGTGATCCAAACTTAGGTGACGAGCAGTTCTTC; CDR3: CATSDPNLGDEQFF
D: -; length: 14; V: TRBV5-4; J: TRBJ2-1; size: -; DNA: TGTGCCAGCAGCTTCCGGCAGGGTATGAATGAGCAGTTCTTC; CDR3: CASSFRQGMNEQFF
D: -; length: 18; V: TRBV27; J: TRBJ1-6; size: -; DNA: TGTGCCAGCAGTTCAAACCCTGCAAGACCGGCTGGAGGATCACCCCTCCACTTT; CDR3: CASSSNPARPAGGSPLHF
D: TRBD2; length: 13; V: TRBV29-1; J: TRBJ2-3; size: many; DNA: TGCAGCGTTCGGCAGGGAGGGGCAGATACGCAGTATTTT; CDR3: CSVRQGGADTQYF
D: -; length: 13; V: TRBV27; J: TRBJ2-2; size: -; DNA: TGTGCCAGCAGTCTCCCAACGACCGGGGAGCTGTTTTTT; CDR3: CASSLPTTGELFF
D: -; length: 12; V: TRBV7-9; J: TRBJ2-7; size: -; DNA: TGTGCCAGCAGCTTCTGGCCATACGAGCAGTACTTC; CDR3: CASSFWPYEQYF
D: -; length: 16; V: TRBV28; J: TRBJ1-5; size: many; DNA: TGTGCCAGCAGTTTCAGTAATCGGGGCAGAAATCAGCCCCAGCATTTT; CDR3: CASSFSNRGRNQPQHF
D: TRBD2; length: 19; V: TRBV9; J: TRBJ2-1; size: few; DNA: TGTGCCAGCAGCGGCGGGGCAGCGGGGATTCATAGCTCCTACAATGAGCAGTTCTTC; CDR3: CASSGGAAGIHSSYNEQFF
D: -; length: 14; V: TRBV6-5; J: TRBJ2-2; size: -; DNA: TGTGCCAGCAGTTATACTCTGAACACCGGGGAGCTGTTTTTT; CDR3: CASSYTLNTGELFF
D: TRBD2; length: 17; V: TRBV6-5; J: TRBJ2-3; size: many; DNA: TGTGCCAGCAGTTACTCGATTAGCGGGGGTTTAGCAGATACGCAGTATTTT; CDR3: CASSYSISGGLADTQYF
D: -; length: 11; V: TRBV6-2/TRBV6-3; J: TRBJ2-1; size: many; DNA: TGTGCCAGCACCTCCTACAATGAGCAGTTCTTC; CDR3: CASTSYNEQFF
D: TRBD2; length: 18; V: TRBV7-8; J: TRBJ2-7; size: -; DNA: TGTGCCAGCAGCTTAGGGGTGGTAGGCGGGAGCCATAACTACGAGCAGTACTTC; CDR3: CASSLGVVGGSHNYEQYF
D: TRBD2; length: 17; V: TRBV6-1; J: TRBJ2-5; size: many; DNA: TGTGCCAGCAGTGGCCAAGGATCGGGAGGGCCCCAAGAGACCCAGTACTTC; CDR3: CASSGQGSGGPQETQYF
D: -; length: 15; V: TRBV19; J: TRBJ1-3; size: many; DNA: TGTGCCAGTAGTATTTTTCGCAGCTCTGGAAACACCATATATTTT; CDR3: CASSIFRSSGNTIYF
D: TRBD1; length: 16; V: TRBV4-1; J: TRBJ1-6; size: few; DNA: TGCGCCGGCAGCCCCCGGGACAGGGGGGAGAATTCACCCCTCCACTTT; CDR3: CAGSPRDRGENSPLHF
D: -; length: 14; V: TRBV13; J: TRBJ2-5; size: many; DNA: TGTGCCAGCAGTTTGGAGGGGACCCGAGAGACCCAGTACTTC; CDR3: CASSLEGTRETQYF
D: -; length: 15; V: TRBV4-1; J: TRBJ1-4; size: few; DNA: TGCGCCAGCAGCCAATGGGGGGGACTTAATGAAAAACTGTTTTTT; CDR3: CASSQWGGLNEKLFF
D: TRBD2; length: 15; V: TRBV11-3; J: TRBJ2-7; size: many; DNA: TGTGCCAGCAGCTTAACTAGCGGGAGCACCTACGAGCAGTACTTC; CDR3: CASSLTSGSTYEQYF
D: -; length: 18; V: TRBV5-1; J: TRBJ1-4; size: -; DNA: TGCGCCAGCAAACCCGAGGGGGGGCGTGGAACAACTAATGAAAAACTGTTTTTT; CDR3: CASKPEGGRGTTNEKLFF
D: TRBD2; length: 16; V: TRBV6-2/TRBV6-3; J: TRBJ2-5; size: many; DNA: TGTGCCAGCCGATCCTTCGGACTAGCGGAGCAAGAGACCCAGTACTTC; CDR3: CASRSFGLAEQETQYF
D: -; length: 14; V: TRBV7-3; J: TRBJ2-7; size: few; DNA: TGTGCCAGCAGCCCCACTGGCGTCTCGTGGGAGCAGTACTTC; CDR3: CASSPTGVSWEQYF
D: TRBD2; length: 15; V: TRBV6-1; J: TRBJ2-3; size: many; DNA: TGTGCCAGCACCAAAGCGGGAGGCCTGAGAGATACGCAGTATTTT; CDR3: CASTKAGGLRDTQYF
D: TRBD1; length: 13; V: TRBV12-3/TRBV12-4; J: TRBJ2-7; size: -; DNA: TGTGCCAGCAGCGTCAACAGGGGCCAGGAGCAGTACTTC; CDR3: CASSVNRGQEQYF
D: -; length: 13; V: TRBV5-1; J: TRBJ1-1; size: many; DNA: TGCGCCAGCAGCTTCACCGGGAACACTGAAGCTTTCTTT; CDR3: CASSFTGNTEAFF
D: TRBD1; length: 16; V: TRBV5-4; J: TRBJ2-7; size: -; DNA: TGTGCCAGCAGCGGCGGGGACAGGTCGAGCTCCTACGAGCAGTACTTC; CDR3: CASSGGDRSSSYEQYF
D: -; length: 15; V: TRBV29-1; J: TRBJ2-5; size: few; DNA: TGCAGCGTTGTCTATTTTGTGTCCAGACGGGAGACCCAGTACTTC; CDR3: CSVVYFVSRRETQYF
D: -; length: 11; V: TRBV20-1; J: TRBJ2-1; size: -; DNA: TGCAGTGCTAGAGTCGTTAGCTCGCAGTTCTTC; CDR3: CSARVVSSQFF
D: TRBD2; length: 17; V: TRBV6-6; J: TRBJ2-2; size: few; DNA: TGTGCCAGCAGTTACAAGGGCGGGGGGGGAGTCACCGGGGAGCTGTTTTTT; CDR3: CASSYKGGGGVTGELFF
D: -; length: 12; V: TRBV10-3; J: TRBJ1-3; size: few; DNA: TGTGCCATCAGTGAAATCGGAAACACCATATATTTT; CDR3: CAISEIGNTIYF
D: TRBD2; length: 15; V: TRBV12-5; J: TRBJ2-2; size: -; DNA: TGTGCTAGTGGTTTGGGGACTAGCCTCGCCGGGGAGCTGTTTTTT; CDR3: CASGLGTSLAGELFF
D: -; length: 16; V: TRBV3-1; J: TRBJ2-3; size: many; DNA: TGTGCCAGCAGCCAATATGGGCAGGGGACCACAGATACGCAGTATTTT; CDR3: CASSQYGQGTTDTQYF
D: TRBD1; length: 15; V: TRBV7-9; J: TRBJ1-2; size: many; DNA: TGTGCCAGCAGCTTAGGGACAGGGAAGAACTATGGCTACACCTTC; CDR3: CASSLGTGKNYGYTF
D: -; length: 13; V: TRBV6-1; J: TRBJ1-2; size: -; DNA: TGTGCCAGCACTATGGGTATCGGCTATGGCTACACCTTC; CDR3: CASTMGIGYGYTF
D: -; length: 14; V: TRBV18; J: TRBJ2-2; size: many; DNA: TGTGCCAGCTCACCACAGGACGGGACCGGGGAGCTGTTTTTT; CDR3: CASSPQDGTGELFF
D: TRBD1; length: 17; V: TRBV6-1; J: TRBJ1-5; size: -; DNA: TGTGCCGGAGGGGGGGGACAGCTTAAATGGCGGGGTCAGCCCCAGCATTTT; CDR3: CAGGGGQLKWRGQPQHF
D: -; length: 14; V: TRBV11-2; J: TRBJ2-7; size: many; DNA: TGTGCCAGCAGCTTAGGCTCAACCAACTACGAGCAGTACTTC; CDR3: CASSLGSTNYEQYF
D: TRBD2; length: 15; V: TRBV20-1; J: TRBJ2-3; size: few; DNA: TGCAGTGCTAGTGGGGGGAGCGGGGGGGCCGATACGCAGTATTTT; CDR3: CSASGGSGGADTQYF
D: -; length: 13; V: TRBV6-1; J: TRBJ2-1; size: -; DNA: TGTGCCAGCAGGGGGCTTACCTACAATGAGCAGTTCTTC; CDR3: CASRGLTYNEQFF
D: TRBD2; length: 16; V: TRBV6-1; J: TRBJ2-1; size: -; DNA: TGTGCCAGCAGGGGGGGGGGGGGGGGGAACTACAATGAGCAGTTCTTC; CDR3: CASRGGGGGNYNEQFF